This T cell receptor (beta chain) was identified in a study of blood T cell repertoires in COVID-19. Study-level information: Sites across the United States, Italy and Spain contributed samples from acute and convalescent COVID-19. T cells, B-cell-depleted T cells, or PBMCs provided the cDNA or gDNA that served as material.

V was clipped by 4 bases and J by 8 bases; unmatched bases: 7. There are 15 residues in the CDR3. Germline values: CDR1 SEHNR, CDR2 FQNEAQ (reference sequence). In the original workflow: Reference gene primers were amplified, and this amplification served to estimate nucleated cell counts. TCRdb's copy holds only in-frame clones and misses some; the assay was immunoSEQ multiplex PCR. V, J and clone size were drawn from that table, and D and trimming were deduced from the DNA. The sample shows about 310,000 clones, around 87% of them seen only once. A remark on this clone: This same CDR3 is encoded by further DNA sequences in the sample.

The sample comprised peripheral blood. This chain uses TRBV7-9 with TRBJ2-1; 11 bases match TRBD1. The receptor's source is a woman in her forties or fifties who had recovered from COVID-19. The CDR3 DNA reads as TGTGCCAGCAGCTGGGGACAGGGGGAGGAGGATGAGCAGTTCTTC. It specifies CASSWGQGEEDEQFF.